This TCR beta chain was captured by sequencing in a study of T cells expressing NK-cell markers. Whole-study context: Most of the eight sequenced donors were HCMV-seropositive; one was seronegative.

With respect to this clonotype: Its antigen remains unidentified.

The study's findings and limits: Topping the CD3+CD56-NKG2C+ fraction as well were these clonotypes, in a few donors. Six donors had dominant NKG2C+ clonotypes that comprised about 1.0-7.5% of their CD8+ T cells.

TCRdb reprocessed the 5' RACE reads and stores each CDR3 protein as one record, lacking DNA. Its clone listing holds about 460,000 distinct CDR3 sequences. This CDR3 is 14 amino acids long. Germline V gene data show CDR1 as DFQATT and CDR2 as SNEGSKA (reference sequence). Sequenced input: blood T cells: a sorted CD56 or NKG2C T cell subset, CD4+ or CD8+ T cells, or bulk PBMC T cells (not recorded which). J is TRBJ2-1 and V is TRBV20-1; TCRdb returns TRBD2, unconfirmable since there is no DNA. This receptor was identified in a woman aged 50 to 60 in good health. CDR3 in amino acids: CSAARTSGTNEQFF.